What follows are 8 T cell receptor beta chains derived from one specimen sequenced in a study of shared clonotypes between healthy human individuals. The protocol was immunoSEQ multiplex PCR, while the TCRdb copy is restricted to in-frame clones and leaves out a portion. The sample holds roughly 1,000,000 clones, 78% seen once. Sequencing used memory CD4+ T cells from PBMCs. Subset: CD45RA-negative fraction. The source of these receptors is a man younger than 35 in good health. Some clones in this sample may be carry-over from other donors' samples.

The chain is built from TRBV5-8 and TRBJ1-4; D gene unclear. Germline V gives CDR1 SGHTS, CDR2 YDEGEE. Deletions cut 1 base from V and 8 bases from J, with 12 bases between. The CDR3 spans 14 residues. The CDR3 coding sequence is TGTGCCAGCAGCTTGAGAACCGATAGCGAAAAACTGTTTTTT. Protein: CASSLRTDSEKLFF.

This sequence joins TRBV11-3 and TRBJ1-1; 11 bases agree with TRBD1. Germline CDR1 and CDR2: SGHNT and YENEEA. V shed 4 bases, J shed 10 bases, and the junction held 5 bases outside the gene matches. This CDR3 contains 13 residues. CDR3 sequence reads: CASSSDRGQGAFF. DNA for the CDR3: TGTGCCAGCAGCTCGGACAGGGGGCAAGGAGCTTTCTTT.

The V gene is TRBV11-2, the J gene TRBJ1-5; TRBD1 agrees at 7 bases. The CDR3 is 15 residues long. CDR1 is SGHAT, CDR2 FQNNGV, per germline. V dropped 1 base and J dropped 5; count of bases not matched to a gene: 5. CDR3 loop: CASSLAGQLHQPQHF. In nucleotides, the CDR3 is TGTGCCAGCAGCTTAGCGGGACAGCTTCATCAGCCCCAGCATTTT.

V is TRBV29-1 and J is TRBJ2-7, with D hard to call. Trimming shortened V by 4 bases and J by 2 bases, and 15 bases separated the two germline ends. Germline V gives CDR1 SQVTM, CDR2 ANQGSEA. The CDR3 totals 14 residues. The CDR3 is CSVVWVMGTYEQYF. The CDR3 nucleotides are TGCAGCGTTGTGTGGGTAATGGGGACCTACGAGCAGTACTTC.

The chain couples TRBV27 to TRBJ2-1; D unresolved. The CDR3 runs 12 residues. Germline V CDR1 and CDR2: MNHEY, SMNVEV (reference sequence). V was trimmed by 8 bases and J by 6 bases, leaving 11 bases between them. The CDR3 here is CASAPQRNEQFF. The CDR3 DNA follows: TGTGCCAGCGCCCCCCAGCGCAATGAGCAGTTCTTC.

The CDR3 protein is CASSGLAEETQYF. The CDR3 nucleotides are TGCGCCAGCAGTGGACTAGCGGAAGAGACCCAGTACTTC. The chain links TRBV10-1 to TRBJ2-5; the match to TRBD2 covers 9 bases. This CDR3 has 13 residues. Trimming took 4 bases from V and 3 from J; bases not matched to a gene: 0. Germline CDR1 reads WNHNN; CDR2 reads SYGVQD (reference sequence).

This clone was detected only a few times. The genes are TRBV7-2 and TRBJ2-3; 12 bases agree with TRBD2. Germline trimming cut 5 bases from V and 5 bases from J; bases unmatched to any gene: 8. The CDR3 loop spans 16 amino acids. Germline V lookup: CDR1 SGHTA, CDR2 FQGNSA. Written as DNA, the CDR3 is TGTGCCAGCAGCGAGACTAGCGGGAGCTCGGTAGATACGCAGTATTTT. Its translation: CASSETSGSSVDTQYF. Full variable domain (remainder filled in from reference TRBV7-2 and TRBJ2-3): GAGVSQSPSNKVTEKGKDVELRCDPISGHTALYWYRQSLGQGLEFLIYFQGNSAPDKSGLPSDRFSAERTGGSVSTLTIQRTQQEDSAVYLCASSETSGSSVDTQYFGPGTRLTVL.

The V call is TRBV2, the J call TRBJ1-5; 7 positions match TRBD1. J was trimmed by 4 bases and V by 10 bases; bases with no gene match: 7. This CDR3 is 13 amino acids long. Germline CDR1 SNHLY, CDR2 FYNNEI. CDR3 residues: CATKGQSNQPQHF. CDR3 DNA: TGTGCCACCAAGGGACAGTCGAATCAGCCCCAGCATTTT.